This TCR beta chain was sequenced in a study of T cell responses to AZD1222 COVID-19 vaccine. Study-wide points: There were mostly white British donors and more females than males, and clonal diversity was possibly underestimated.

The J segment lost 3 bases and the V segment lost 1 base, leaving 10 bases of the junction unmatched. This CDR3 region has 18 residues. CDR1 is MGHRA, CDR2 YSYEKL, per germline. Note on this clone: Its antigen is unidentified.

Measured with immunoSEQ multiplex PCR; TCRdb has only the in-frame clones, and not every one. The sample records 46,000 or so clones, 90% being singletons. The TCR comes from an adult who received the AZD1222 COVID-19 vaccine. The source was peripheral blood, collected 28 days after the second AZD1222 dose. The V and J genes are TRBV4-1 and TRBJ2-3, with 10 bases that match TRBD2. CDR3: CASSQVLSASGGTDTQYF. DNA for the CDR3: TGCGCCAGCAGCCAAGTGTTATCAGCTAGCGGGGGTACAGATACGCAGTATTTT.